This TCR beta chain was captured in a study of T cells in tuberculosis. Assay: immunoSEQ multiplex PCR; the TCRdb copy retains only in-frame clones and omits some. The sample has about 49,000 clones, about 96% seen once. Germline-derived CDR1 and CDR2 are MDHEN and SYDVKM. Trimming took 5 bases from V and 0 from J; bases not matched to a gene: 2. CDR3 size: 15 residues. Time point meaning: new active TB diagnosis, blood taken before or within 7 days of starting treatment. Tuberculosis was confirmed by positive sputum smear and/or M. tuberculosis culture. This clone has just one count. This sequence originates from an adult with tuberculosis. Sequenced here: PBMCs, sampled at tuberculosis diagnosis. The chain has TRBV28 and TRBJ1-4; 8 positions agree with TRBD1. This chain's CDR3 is CASSATGATNEKLFF. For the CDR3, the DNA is TGTGCCAGCAGTGCGACAGGGGCAACTAATGAAAAACTGTTTTTT. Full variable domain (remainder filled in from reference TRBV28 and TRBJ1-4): DVKVTQSSRYLVKRTGEKVFLECVQDMDHENMFWYRQDPGLGLRLIYFSYDVKMKEKGDIPEGYSVSREKKERFSLILESASTNQTSMYLCASSATGATNEKLFFGSGTQLSVL.